This T cell receptor (beta chain) was profiled in a study of control samples from healthy donors and cancer patients. Trimming cost V 4 bases and J 2 bases; bases outside gene matches: 9. The germline CDR1 and CDR2 sequences are MNHEY and SMNVEV (reference sequence). The CDR3 consists of 16 residues. Only one count was recorded for this clone. Clones were read by immunoSEQ multiplex PCR, and TCRdb kept only the in-frame ones, dropping some. The sample holds approximately 190,000 clones, 91% seen once. The sequencing input was blood. The TCR comes from a man aged 25 to 40 in good health. The rearrangement uses TRBV27 and TRBJ1-2; 8 bases agree with TRBD1. The CDR3 DNA reads as TGTGCCAGCAGTTCTAAGGGACAGGCTAACAACTATGGCTACACCTTC. Its protein is CASSSKGQANNYGYTF.